This T cell receptor beta chain came from a study of blood T cell repertoires in COVID-19 (dated by TCRdb to the early 2020s). A note on the overall study: The collaborator samples originated in the United States, Italy and Spain and spanned the acute and convalescent phases of COVID-19. HLA class I and class II types, where available, came from metadata supplied by the sample provider rather than from assay-based typing. Deeply sampled blood TCRbeta repertoires from subjects exposed to, actively infected with, or recovered from COVID-19 were included in the dataset. The sample metadata nearly always contained a de-identified subject ID, COVID-19 status, age in years and sex. Samples were obtained from the ongoing ImmuneRACE study (first 160 participants) and from about 1,300 subjects provided by 6 global collaborators. The prospective study material was composed of cDNA or gDNA derived from T cells, B-cell-depleted T cells, or PBMCs. The repertoires were released in a freely available public database intended as a resource for research on the immune response to SARS-CoV-2.

TCRbeta CDR3 regions were amplified from genomic DNA by means of the immunoSEQ Assay, a bias-controlled multiplex PCR. On the study's bioinformatics: The number of nucleated cells in each sample was estimated from the amplification of reference gene primers within the assay. To quantify the absolute abundance of each unique TCRbeta CDR3 rearrangement, sequence reads were collapsed and filtered. For each sample, productive Simpson clonality was calculated by taking the square root of Simpson's diversity index across productive rearrangements. Sourced from immuneACCESS, this table was stored by TCRdb with only in-frame sequences that have V and J called. A share of the clones is absent; for the studies checked, an unresolved V gene accounts for under half, and the remainder has no known explanation. V, J and clone size reflect that table, while D and trimming were determined from the DNA. Counted in this sample were roughly 330,000 clones; more than 80% of them appeared once. The top ten clones comprise around 6.6% of the sample.

Samples from volunteer blood donors who had recovered from COVID-19 were contributed by a second Seattle source. Collaborating institutions collected whole blood in K2EDTA tubes following their own protocols. Collaborator samples were shipped for TCRbeta analysis as frozen whole blood, isolated PBMCs, or DNA extracted from either sample type. With respect to this clone: Its specific antigen is unknown. Within one base of it there is no much larger clone, and no base qualities were kept.

Results and caveats for the whole study, not just this receptor: How much clinical and demographic metadata was included differed by source and by participant, and the metadata was provided uncurated.

From its cysteine to its phenylalanine, the CDR3 spans 15 amino acids. The kept DNA is CDR3 alone, 45 bases in frame from the first base. Deletion took 2 bases off V and 1 base off J, with a span of 11 bases between the germline ends. CDR1 and CDR2 are read off the germline V gene (reference sequence) as MNHEY and SMNVEV. The chain is made from TRBV27 and TRBJ1-1, with no reliable assignment of the D segment. Sequenced sample: peripheral blood. The sequence came from a man between 18 and 29 years old who had recovered from COVID-19. The CDR3 corresponds to CASSLRSAGNTEAFF. The bases are TGTGCCAGCAGTTTAAGGTCCGCAGGGAACACTGAAGCTTTCTTT.